This TCR beta chain was documented in a study of OX40 agonist ivuxolimab in advanced cancers. Whole-study context: Partial response was recorded in three patients: one hepatocellular carcinoma and two cutaneous melanoma cases.

Note on this clone: No antigen is known for it.

Profiling relied on immunoSEQ multiplex PCR, and the TCRdb table lists in-frame clones only, not all of them. The sample shows about 83,000 clones, about 86% of them seen only once. Patients were ruled out by autoimmune disease history or systemic immunosuppression. Whole-study findings and limits: The antigen specificity of the peripheral T cells (those that were expanded) was not determined. Low normalized clonal expansion also occurred in some nonresponding patients.

The sequencing used CD4+ or CD8+ T cells sorted from blood, collected in a trial of the OX40 agonist ivuxolimab. The sequence was collected from an adult with an advanced solid tumor such as melanoma, head and neck, liver or kidney cancer.

CDR3 sequence: CASSIQLAGVEQFF. The CDR3 DNA follows: TGTGCCAGTAGTATCCAACTAGCGGGGGTGGAGCAGTTCTTC. The chain couples TRBV19 to TRBJ2-1; TRBD2 matches at 11 bases. Germline V gene data show CDR1 as LNHDA and CDR2 as SQIVND (reference sequence). V lost 3 bases, J lost 10 bases, and 5 bases stayed unmatched. The CDR3 spans 14 residues.